The entry below describes one TCR beta chain. The target antigen is unknown. Germline-derived CDR1 and CDR2 are ENHRY and SYGVKD. V gave up 3 bases and J gave up 3 bases, with 11 bases separating them. The CDR3 runs to 14 residues. These data originate in a study of shared clonotypes between healthy human individuals. Terminally differentiated effector memory CD45RA+ cells were left out of the naive CD8 fraction, which was CD45RO-negative and positively selected for CCR7. Donors comprised only Caucasian adults living in Nashville, Tennessee. Study outcomes and limitations: Clonotype sharing across a handful of donors was observed for 5% to 6.5% of naive CD4 clonotypes. It was the non-shared clonotypes that had lower generation probabilities than clonotypes shared by all four donors.

Researchers divided each subset's genomic DNA evenly across several immunoSEQ plates. The data were produced by immunoSEQ multiplex PCR, yet TCRdb's version contains in-frame clones alone and is incomplete. The sample lists more than 600,000 clones, roughly nine tenths occurring once. The TCR was taken from a man in his thirties or forties in good health. V gene TRBV10-3 combines with J gene TRBJ1-1, with D possibly TRBD1 on 5 matching bases. Sequenced material: naive CD8+ T cells sorted from blood. This CDR3 is CAISEGVGYTEAFF. The CDR3 coding sequence is TGTGCCATCAGTGAAGGGGTCGGTTACACTGAAGCTTTCTTT.